Shown below are 27 T cell receptor beta chains from a single sample sequenced in a study of blood T cell repertoires in COVID-19. The data were produced by immunoSEQ multiplex PCR, yet TCRdb's version contains in-frame clones alone and is incomplete. Among roughly 220,000 clones, about 88% were seen once, and the ten largest hold about 10%. Sequencing was done on a sample of peripheral blood. The receptors here all came from a woman aged 50 to 60 with COVID-19, enrolled during active disease.

The chain carries TRBV6-2 or TRBV6-3 and TRBJ1-5; 11 nucleotides line up with TRBD1. The CDR3 sequence is 16 residues long. Germline CDR1 is MNHEY and CDR2 is SVGEGT. The J segment lost 6 bases and the V segment lost 6 bases, leaving 10 bases of the junction unmatched. CDR3 bases: TGTGCCAGCAGCCCCGGGACAGGGGGAATCATTCAGCCCCAGCATTTT. Amino acid sequence: CASSPGTGGIIQPQHF.

The J gene is TRBJ2-7, the V gene TRBV29-1; 10 bases are shared with TRBD1. Germline values: CDR1 SQVTM, CDR2 ANQGSEA. This CDR3 comprises 16 residues. The V segment lost 4 bases and the J segment 3 bases; nucleotides outside the gene matches: 12. CDR3 sequence reads: CSVVRYGTGAFYEQYV. Here the CDR3 DNA reads TGCAGCGTTGTTAGATATGGGACAGGGGCTTTCTACGAGCAGTACGTC.

Only a few counts were recorded for this clone. V usage is TRBV19 and J usage is TRBJ2-2; 7 positions match TRBD1. V gave up 5 bases and J gave up 5 bases; unmatched junction bases: 14. This CDR3 region has 17 residues. Germline V gene sequence: CDR1 LNHDA, CDR2 SQIVND (reference sequence). CDR3 loop: CASSYLLRQGVTGELFF. CDR3 nucleotides: TGTGCCAGTAGTTACCTCCTCCGGCAGGGGGTAACCGGGGAGCTGTTTTTT. Looking up the rest from reference TRBV19 and TRBJ2-2 gives the full variable domain: DGGITQSPKYLFRKEGQNVTLSCEQNLNHDAMYWYRQDPGQGLRLIYYSQIVNDFQKGDIAEGYSVSREKKESFPLTVTSAQKNPTAFYLCASSYLLRQGVTGELFFGEGSRLTVL.

V and J are TRBV12-5 and TRBJ1-6, with a tentative D call TRBD1 (6 bases). CDR1 and CDR2 (germline): LGHNT, FRNRAP. This CDR3 has 18 amino acids. V shed 2 bases and J shed 5 bases, with 19 bases lying between them. The CDR3 here is CASGLYSVSGQHNSPLHF. For the CDR3, the DNA is TGTGCTAGTGGTTTGTATTCGGTTTCCGGACAGCATAATTCACCCCTCCACTTT.

For the CDR3, the DNA is TGTGCCAGCAGCTTGCCCAACTTGAACACTGAAGCTTTCTTT. Its translation is CASSLPNLNTEAFF. V gene TRBV5-4 combines with J gene TRBJ1-1, with D hard to call. Germline assignment: CDR1 SGHNT and CDR2 YYREEE (reference sequence). The CDR3 has 14 amino acids. The germline V and J ends were trimmed by 1 base and 0 bases, with 7 bases remaining between them.

This clone was seen a few times. V gene TRBV4-1 combines with J gene TRBJ1-1; 7 positions match TRBD1. The germline gives CDR1 MGHRA, CDR2 YSYEKL. The CDR3 is 15 residues long. Germline trimming cut 1 base from V and 5 bases from J; bases unmatched to any gene: 7. The CDR3 bases are TGCGCCAGCAGCCAAGGAGAGGGGGCGGTTACTGAAGCTTTCTTT. It codes for CASSQGEGAVTEAFF.

This clone is a singleton in its sample. The chain has TRBV6-2 or TRBV6-3 and TRBJ1-6; perhaps TRBD1 as D (5 bases). CDR1 and CDR2 (germline): MNHEY, SVGEGT. The CDR3 runs 14 residues. Trimming shortened V by 6 bases and J by 6 bases, and 12 bases separated the two germline ends. For the CDR3, the DNA is TGTGCCAGCAGCTTGTATCAGGGTAATTCACCCCTCCACTTT. Amino acid sequence: CASSLYQGNSPLHF.

The chain links TRBV7-3 to TRBJ1-2; D unclear. V was clipped by 1 base and J by 8 bases, with 11 bases between them. Germline loops: CDR1 SGHTA, CDR2 FQGTGA. This CDR3 is 13 amino acids long. The CDR3 region is CASSLIAGEGYTF. CDR3 bases: TGTGCCAGCAGCTTAATTGCGGGAGAGGGCTACACCTTC.

V is TRBV6-2 or TRBV6-3 and J is TRBJ1-4; TRBD1 agrees at 7 bases. The germline gives CDR1 MNHEY, CDR2 SVGEGT. The length of the CDR3 is 17 residues. V was pared by 5 bases and J by 2 bases, with 11 bases of the junction left unmatched. The CDR3 protein is CASSLEDRVRTNEKLFF. The CDR3 DNA reads TGTGCCAGCAGTCTAGAAGACAGGGTGAGGACTAATGAAAAACTGTTTTTT.

The chain recombines TRBV12-5 with TRBJ2-1, with 12 bases aligning to TRBD2. Germline V gene data show CDR1 as LGHNT and CDR2 as FRNRAP. The length of the CDR3 is 15 residues. J lost 11 bases, V lost 4 bases, and 9 bases had no gene match. The CDR3 protein is CASGSPSGGAVKQFF. The CDR3 DNA reads TGTGCTAGTGGTTCTCCTAGCGGGGGGGCAGTTAAGCAGTTCTTC.

The V gene is TRBV15, the J gene TRBJ1-4, with 7 bases matching TRBD1. The ends lost 3 bases at V and 8 bases at J; junction bases unmatched: 6. There are 14 residues in the CDR3. Germline-derived CDR1 and CDR2 are LNHNV and YYDKDF (reference sequence). CDR3 nucleotide sequence: TGTGCCACCAGCAGGACAGGGCTTGACGAAAAACTGTTTTTT. Translated, it gives CATSRTGLDEKLFF.

J is TRBJ1-1 and V is TRBV5-4; 7 nucleotides match TRBD1. The CDR3 consists of 14 residues. J lost 4 bases, V lost 4 bases, and 7 bases had no gene match. Germline assignment: CDR1 SGHNT and CDR2 YYREEE (reference sequence). The CDR3 is CASSLRTGATEAFF. The CDR3 region has the DNA TGTGCCAGCAGCCTGAGGACAGGAGCCACTGAAGCTTTCTTT.

The chain employs TRBV25-1 and TRBJ1-4, with TRBD1 as a possible D gene (5 bases). This CDR3 region has 17 residues. Trimming took 0 bases from V and 8 from J, leaving 19 bases between them. The V gene's germline CDR1 is MGHDK and CDR2 SYGVNS. The CDR3 DNA reads as TGTGCCAGCAGTGAATACTTCCCGGGCCTGGGGGGAGAAAAACTGTTTTTT. Translation gives CASSEYFPGLGGEKLFF.

V and J are TRBV28 and TRBJ1-1; D remains unclear. Between the trimmed V and J ends, which lost 3 bases and 4 bases, there was a span of 12 bases. Germline values: CDR1 MDHEN, CDR2 SYDVKM. The CDR3 has 14 residues. CDR3 residues: CASSFPGWSTEAFF. CDR3 coding DNA: TGTGCCAGCAGTTTCCCGGGGTGGAGCACTGAAGCTTTCTTT.

This rearrangement joins TRBV27 to TRBJ2-1; D call uncertain. V lost 2 bases and J lost 0, with 11 bases in between. From germline, CDR1 is MNHEY and CDR2 SMNVEV (reference sequence). The CDR3 spans 16 residues. CDR3 nucleotide sequence: TGTGCCAGCAGTTTAGCGGCTTTCAGCTCCTACAATGAGCAGTTCTTC. This codes for CASSLAAFSSYNEQFF.

In this sample, this clone turned up once. J is TRBJ2-3 and V is TRBV4-1, with D perhaps TRBD1 (5 bases). Germline V gene lookup returns CDR1 MGHRA and CDR2 YSYEKL. V dropped 0 bases and J dropped 5 bases, with 18 bases sitting between them. CDR3 length: 17 amino acids. CDR3 nucleotide sequence: TGCGCCAGCAGCCAAGATCCCGTAGGCAGGGCGAAAGATACGCAGTATTTT. Translated: CASSQDPVGRAKDTQYF.

The genes are TRBV3-1 (or the pseudogene TRBV3-2) and TRBJ2-5; TRBD1 agrees at 7 bases. CDR1 LGHDT and CDR2 YNNKEL come from the germline V gene (reference sequence). Losses at the gene ends were 4 bases for V and 4 bases for J; bases not matched to a gene: 15. The CDR3 consists of 17 residues. This chain's CDR3 is CASSRTGLTYGAETQYF. DNA of the CDR3: TGTGCCAGCAGCCGGACAGGCTTAACTTACGGGGCAGAGACCCAGTACTTC.

This clone was seen once. V and J are TRBV19 and TRBJ2-3; TRBD2 matches at 7 bases. With V trimmed by 6 bases and J by 7 bases, 13 bases remained unmatched. The CDR3 is made up of 15 amino acids. Per the germline V gene, CDR1 is LNHDA and CDR2 is SQIVND (reference sequence). CDR3 sequence (DNA): TGTGCCAGTAGGGGGTCTCAGCGGGGCCAGAATACGCAGTATTTT. This sequence encodes CASRGSQRGQNTQYF.

V gene TRBV2 combines with J gene TRBJ1-1; D possibly corresponds to TRBD1 (5 bases). V lost 10 bases to trimming and J lost 3 bases, with 15 bases between them. Germline V CDR1 and CDR2: SNHLY, FYNNEI. The CDR3 runs to 13 residues. Written as DNA, the CDR3 is TGTGCCACCCCCGGGGGAGCCGACACTGAAGCTTTCTTT. It codes for CATPGGADTEAFF.

This clone has only one observation. This sequence joins TRBV4-1 and TRBJ2-1; no definite D call. The CDR3 covers 13 residues. V shed 1 base and J shed 10 bases, with 11 bases lying between them. Germline V lookup: CDR1 MGHRA, CDR2 YSYEKL. The DNA of the CDR3 is TGCGCCAGCAGCCAAGTTTCGGGTAGGGAGCAGTTCTTC. It encodes CASSQVSGREQFF.

This chain links TRBV24-1 with TRBJ2-6, with D maybe TRBD1 (5 bases). CDR1 and CDR2 from the germline V gene are KGHDR and SFDVKD. V was cut by 2 bases and J by 1 base, with 23 bases left in between. The CDR3 spans 21 residues. CDR3 bases: TGTGCCACCAGTGATTCCACCCCACCTGGCAGGGCAAGTTCTGGGGCCAACGTCCTGACTTTC. Residues: CATSDSTPPGRASSGANVLTF.

This chain uses TRBV11-2 with TRBJ1-2; D is unclear. Per germline, CDR1 SGHAT and CDR2 FQNNGV. V shed 0 bases and J shed 2 bases, with 7 bases lying between them. This CDR3 spans 14 amino acids. CDR3 DNA: TGTGCCAGCAGCTTAGATAACTGGAACTATGGCTACACCTTC. Translation gives CASSLDNWNYGYTF.

This chain connects TRBV28 to TRBJ2-7; 7 nucleotides align to TRBD1. The CDR3 loop spans 14 amino acids. CDR1 MDHEN and CDR2 SYDVKM come from the germline V gene. J lost 7 bases, V lost 3 bases, and 9 bases had no gene match. CDR3 nucleotides: TGTGCCAGCAGTTTGAGGCAGGGGGTAGGTGAGCAGTACTTC. Translated: CASSLRQGVGEQYF.

V usage is TRBV7-2 and J usage is TRBJ2-3; unclear D gene. Trimming removed 4 bases at V and 0 bases at J, with 8 bases between. This CDR3 has 14 residues. Germline V gene sequence: CDR1 SGHTA, CDR2 FQGNSA. CDR3 coding DNA: TGTGCCAGCAGCTCTCCTTCTAGCACAGATACGCAGTATTTT. This gives the protein CASSSPSSTDTQYF.

This chain connects TRBV3-1 (or the pseudogene TRBV3-2) to TRBJ2-1, with D perhaps TRBD2 (6 bases). Germline V gene data show CDR1 as LGHDT and CDR2 as YNNKEL (reference sequence). The germline V and J ends were trimmed by 4 bases and 6 bases, with 22 bases remaining between them. This CDR3 is built from 17 residues. CDR3: CASSPKIGRGSSNEQFF. The CDR3 DNA reads TGTGCCAGCAGCCCCAAGATAGGACGGGGGTCATCCAATGAGCAGTTCTTC.

The chain carries TRBV6-4 and TRBJ1-1; D gene uncertain. This CDR3 spans 13 amino acids. Germline CDR1 is MRHNA and CDR2 is SNTAGT. Trimming shortened V by 3 bases and J by 5 bases, and 10 bases separated the two germline ends. CDR3 residues: CASSEVEATEAFF. The CDR3 DNA reads TGTGCCAGCAGTGAGGTAGAAGCGACTGAAGCTTTCTTT.

This clone was seen a single time. The chain recombines TRBV11-2 with TRBJ1-3; D not certain. Germline V gives CDR1 SGHAT, CDR2 FQNNGV. Trimming took 5 bases from V and 0 from J, leaving 11 bases between them. This CDR3 is built from 15 residues. The CDR3 loop is CASSITVSSGNTIYF. As DNA, the CDR3 is TGTGCCAGCAGCATCACGGTTAGCTCTGGAAACACCATATATTTT.